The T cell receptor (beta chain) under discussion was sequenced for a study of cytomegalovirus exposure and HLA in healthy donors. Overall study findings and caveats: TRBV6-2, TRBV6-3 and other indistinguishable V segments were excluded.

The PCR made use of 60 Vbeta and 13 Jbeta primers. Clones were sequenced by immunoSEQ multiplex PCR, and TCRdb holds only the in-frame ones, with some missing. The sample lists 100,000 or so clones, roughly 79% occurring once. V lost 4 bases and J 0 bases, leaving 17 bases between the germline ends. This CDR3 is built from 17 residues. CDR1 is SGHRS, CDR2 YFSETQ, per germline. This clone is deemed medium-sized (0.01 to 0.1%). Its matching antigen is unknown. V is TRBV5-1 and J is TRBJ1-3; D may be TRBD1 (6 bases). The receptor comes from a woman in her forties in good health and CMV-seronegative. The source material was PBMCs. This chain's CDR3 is CASSMSGDIFSGNTIYF. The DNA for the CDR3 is TGCGCCAGCAGCATGTCCGGGGACATTTTCTCTGGAAACACCATATATTTT.